The entry below describes one T cell receptor (beta chain). Per germline, CDR1 SEHNR and CDR2 FQNEAQ (reference sequence). The V segment lost 5 bases and the J segment 1 base; nucleotides outside the gene matches: 7. The CDR3 spans 16 residues. The repertoire was sequenced with immunoSEQ multiplex PCR; TCRdb's copy has only in-frame clones and lacks some. Among some 300,000 clones, over 85% were seen once, and the ten largest hold roughly 2.8%. These data originate in a study of blood T cell repertoires in COVID-19. Sequences were obtained from PBMCs or T cells enriched from blood (not recorded which). This sequence joins TRBV7-9 and TRBJ2-1; 8 bases align to TRBD1. The source of this sequence is a woman aged 45 to 65 who had been exposed to COVID-19. CDR3 in DNA: TGTGCCAGCAGCCCTAGAGGACAGGGTTCCTACAATGAGCAGTTCTTC. As protein: CASSPRGQGSYNEQFF.